The entry that follows covers one TCR beta chain sequence. Its antigen remains unidentified. The repertoire was sequenced with immunoSEQ multiplex PCR; TCRdb's copy has only in-frame clones and lacks some. The sample contains 35,000 to 40,000 clones, around 85% of which appear only once. The data originate from a study of T cells in narcolepsy. Study as a whole: Healthy controls were enrolled alongside patients with narcolepsy type 1 or type 2. Findings and caveats of the study: Reportedly, autoreactive clonotypes were serially detected in patients' blood but not controls'. In some patient and control memory CD4+ samples, autoreactive clones were absent.

The ends were cut back, 2 bases at V and 7 bases at J, with 12 bases in the middle. The CDR3 length is 14 residues. CDR1 and CDR2 from the germline V gene are SGHTA and FQGTGA. This chain connects TRBV7-3 to TRBJ1-5, with D uncertain. Specimen: CD45RA- memory CD4+ T cells from PBMCs. This receptor was taken from a human donor with narcolepsy. The CDR3 DNA reads TGTGCCAGCAGCTTAGAGTGGGAAAGCCAGCCCCAGCATTTT. This translates into CASSLEWESQPQHF.